This T cell receptor beta chain was sequenced in a study of identical twins. With 6 bases clipped from V and 6 bases from J, the junction kept 19 bases outside the gene matches. The germline V gene encodes CDR1 LGHNA and CDR2 YNFKEQ. The length of the CDR3 is 19 residues. All donors were healthy Caucasians. A universal primer site was created by template switching, with the cDNA bearing unique molecular identifiers. TCRdb independently ran MiXCR on the 5' RACE reads; one entry per CDR3 protein. The sample consists of about 900,000 distinct CDR3 sequences, 9% to 15% of them appearing once. These sequences were also reported in another study, on yellow fever vaccine responses in identical twins.

Sample: PBMCs. The chain uses TRBV4-2 and TRBJ2-2, with 10 positions matching TRBD2. The TCR was taken from a woman in her late teens or twenties in good health. CDR3 bases: TGTGCCAGCAGGCCTTATTCCACTAGCGGGGCCCCATCACCCGGGGAGCTGTTTTTT. Protein product: CASRPYSTSGAPSPGELFF.